The clone carrying this T cell receptor beta chain was seen ten or more times. Its antigen remains unknown. The diagnoses drew upon clinical symptoms, serum thyroxine and TRAb, thyroid ultrasound and orbital computed tomography. Germline V gene lookup returns CDR1 ENHRY and CDR2 SYGVKD. Trimming removed 10 bases at V and 8 bases at J, with 17 bases between. This CDR3 comprises 13 residues. This entry belongs to a study of T cells in Graves' hyperthyroidism and ophthalmopathy. Study findings and constraints: Most clonotypes that expanded in the thyroid above 0.001 also showed up in blood.

From RNA transcripts, TCR beta CDR3 regions were amplified. During a first-round RT-PCR of the TCR CDR3, the HTBI primer set was used. TCRdb redid the calling of the multiplex PCR reads with MiXCR, one entry per CDR3 protein. The sample carries hundreds of thousands of distinct CDR3 sequences, around 13% recorded once. Material for sequencing was blood. This TCR was recovered from a woman under 40 with Graves' hyperthyroidism. The chain carries TRBV10-3 and TRBJ1-4; no clear D. DNA of the CDR3: TGTGCCAGCCAGTCAGATCCCAAGGAAAAACTGTTTTTT. It is translated as CASQSDPKEKLFF.